This passage covers 29 T cell receptor beta chains from one sample sequenced in a study of cytomegalovirus exposure and HLA in healthy donors. With 60 Vbeta and 13 Jbeta primers, the PCR was carried out. TCRdb's copy holds only in-frame clones and misses some; the assay was immunoSEQ multiplex PCR. The top ten hold more than 3% of the sample, which has 100,000 to 150,000 clones, approximately 71% seen once. Sequencing was carried out using PBMCs. All receptors derive from a woman between 45 and 60 years old in good health and CMV-seronegative.

The rearrangement uses TRBV2 and TRBJ2-3; 8 bases are shared with TRBD1. Germline loops: CDR1 SNHLY, CDR2 FYNNEI. The CDR3 is 15 amino acids. V was pared by 1 base and J by 0 bases, with 0 bases of the junction left unmatched. The CDR3 coding sequence is TGTGCCAGCAGTGAAGGGACAGGGAGCACAGATACGCAGTATTTT. This sequence encodes CASSEGTGSTDTQYF. The entire variable domain, with the rest obtained from reference TRBV2 and TRBJ2-3, is as follows: EPEVTQTPSHQVTQMGQEVILRCVPISNHLYFYWYRQILGQKVEFLVSFYNNEISEKSEIFDDQFSVERPDGSNFTLKIRSTKLEDSAMYFCASSEGTGSTDTQYFGPGTRLTVL.

In this sample, this clone turned up once. The sample holds other DNA sequences that translate to the same CDR3. V usage is TRBV4-3 and J usage is TRBJ1-2; the D gene is possibly TRBD1 (6 bases). Germline values: CDR1 LGHNA, CDR2 YSLEER. The CDR3 has 14 amino acids. V dropped 0 bases and J dropped 8 bases, with 13 bases sitting between them. This CDR3 reads CASSQEARTEGYTF. The CDR3 DNA reads as TGCGCCAGCAGCCAAGAGGCCAGGACAGAAGGCTACACCTTC.

This clone was found a few times. The V and J genes are TRBV5-6 and TRBJ2-7, with TRBD2 identical over 8 bases. Losses at the gene ends were 6 bases for V and 3 bases for J; bases not matched to a gene: 14. Germline V CDR1 and CDR2: SGHDT, YYEEEE. The CDR3 length is 16 residues. CDR3 residues: CASIQGRTSGLYEQYF. CDR3 coding DNA: TGTGCCAGCATACAGGGCCGCACTAGCGGACTCTACGAGCAGTACTTC.

The chain couples TRBV19 to TRBJ2-1; 8 bases line up with TRBD2. This CDR3 is built from 14 residues. Trimming cost V 7 bases and J 7 bases; bases outside gene matches: 9. Per the germline V gene, CDR1 is LNHDA and CDR2 is SQIVND (reference sequence). CDR3 in DNA: TGTGCCAGTAAGGGGGGAGGGACTAGGAATGAGCAGTTCTTC. Protein: CASKGGGTRNEQFF.

The gene calls are TRBV4-3 and TRBJ1-2; 8 bases agree with TRBD1. CDR3 length: 13 residues. Germline-derived CDR1 and CDR2 are LGHNA and YSLEER. With V trimmed by 0 bases and J by 9 bases, 3 bases remained unmatched. This CDR3 reads CASSQDTGGSYTF. The CDR3 coding sequence is TGCGCCAGCAGCCAAGACACAGGGGGGAGCTACACCTTC.

CDR3 sequence (DNA): TGTGCCAGTAGTACCGGACAGGGTGGAGAGACCCAGTACTTC. Protein: CASSTGQGGETQYF. This chain joins TRBV19 and TRBJ2-5; 8 bases fit TRBD1. The germline V gene has CDR1 LNHDA and CDR2 SQIVND (reference sequence). The CDR3 sequence is 14 residues long. With V trimmed by 4 bases and J by 4 bases, 5 bases remained unmatched.

As to this clone: The sample holds other DNA sequences that translate to the same CDR3. This chain's CDR3 is CASSFTSGNYNEQFF. The CDR3 coding sequence is TGTGCCAGCAGCTTTACTAGCGGAAATTACAATGAGCAGTTCTTC. The J gene is TRBJ2-1, the V gene TRBV7-2; 8 bases are a match to TRBD2. This CDR3 has 15 residues. The V gene's germline CDR1 is SGHTA and CDR2 FQGNSA. J was trimmed by 4 bases and V by 3 bases; bases with no gene match: 5.

This clone appeared once. CDR3 DNA: TGTGCCATCAGTGATAGCGGGAGGTCCGGGGAGCTGTTTTTT. Translation: CAISDSGRSGELFF. The rearrangement joins TRBV10-3 to TRBJ2-2; 10 nucleotides agree with TRBD2. The CDR3 consists of 14 residues. The germline CDR1 and CDR2 sequences are ENHRY and SYGVKD. V was pared by 3 bases and J by 6 bases, with 1 base of the junction left unmatched.

The chain combines TRBV11-3 with TRBJ2-1; perhaps TRBD2 as D (6 bases). The germline V and J ends were trimmed by 4 bases and 12 bases, with 13 bases remaining between them. Germline V gene sequence: CDR1 SGHNT, CDR2 YENEEA. The CDR3 is 12 amino acids. As DNA, the CDR3 is TGTGCCAGCAGCTCAGGGACTCAGGGGCAGTTCTTC. Its protein product is CASSSGTQGQFF.

This clone turned up a few times. The chain uses TRBV19 and TRBJ1-1; D is ambiguous. The germline V gene encodes CDR1 LNHDA and CDR2 SQIVND (reference sequence). CDR3 size: 12 residues. Trimming pared 9 bases from V and 0 bases from J, leaving 8 bases between. CDR3 region: CASKQVNTEAFF. Here the CDR3 DNA reads TGTGCCAGCAAACAAGTGAACACTGAAGCTTTCTTT.

This rearrangement joins TRBV2 to TRBJ2-3, with TRBD1 as a possible D gene (6 bases). Trimming took 5 bases from V and 0 from J, leaving 12 bases between them. CDR3 length: 15 amino acids. Germline V CDR1 and CDR2: SNHLY, FYNNEI. The CDR3 region is CASSTGTLSTDTQYF. As DNA, the CDR3 is TGTGCCAGCAGTACCGGGACACTTAGCACAGATACGCAGTATTTT.

J is TRBJ1-3 and V is TRBV27; D is undetermined. V lost 5 bases and J 6 bases, leaving 11 bases between the germline ends. CDR1 is MNHEY, CDR2 SMNVEV, per germline (reference sequence). The CDR3 is made up of 13 amino acids. The CDR3 here is CASSQSRENTIYF. As DNA, the CDR3 is TGTGCCAGCAGTCAAAGCCGCGAAAACACCATATATTTT.

This chain uses TRBV27 with TRBJ2-1; 10 nucleotides agree with TRBD2. V shed 3 bases, J shed 8 bases, and the junction held 7 bases outside the gene matches. The germline V gene encodes CDR1 MNHEY and CDR2 SMNVEV (reference sequence). The CDR3 has 15 residues. CDR3 sequence: CASSFLAGGFDEQFF. For the CDR3, the DNA is TGTGCCAGCAGTTTTTTAGCGGGAGGTTTCGATGAGCAGTTCTTC.

J is TRBJ1-2 and V is TRBV5-8; D ambiguous. V lost 0 bases and J lost 7, with 7 bases in between. From germline, CDR1 is SGHTS and CDR2 YDEGEE. The CDR3 consists of 12 residues. The CDR3 loop reads CASSLAAGGYTF. CDR3 coding DNA: TGTGCCAGCAGCTTGGCCGCGGGTGGCTACACCTTC.

The J gene is TRBJ2-7, the V gene TRBV11-2; the match to TRBD1 covers 9 bases. Per germline, CDR1 SGHAT and CDR2 FQNNGV. This CDR3 region has 17 residues. With 4 bases clipped from V and 7 bases from J, the junction kept 17 bases outside the gene matches. CDR3 coding DNA: TGTGCCAGCAGCTCAACGAGAGCCGGGACAGGGCTGCGGGAGCAGTACTTC. Translated: CASSSTRAGTGLREQYF.

This clone was observed a handful of times. This chain links TRBV7-2 with TRBJ2-2, with D uncertain. The CDR3 is 13 amino acids. Germline values: CDR1 SGHTA, CDR2 FQGNSA. Trimming left V 5 bases short and J 6 bases short, with 10 bases between. This CDR3 reads CASSRVVAGELFF. The CDR3 DNA reads as TGTGCCAGCAGCAGAGTGGTTGCCGGGGAGCTGTTTTTT.

This clone was observed a single time. At one end, the junction sequence differs from germline, possibly due to a read error. The chain links TRBV4-3 to TRBJ1-3; no definite D call. CDR3 length: 16 amino acids. Germline lookup yields CDR1 LGHNA and CDR2 YSLEER. The CDR3 is CASSQDATGYGDTIYF. As DNA, the CDR3 is TGCGCCAGCAGCCAAGATGCGACGGGATATGGAGACACCATATATTTT.

This clone was counted a few times. This chain connects TRBV28 to TRBJ2-3; 11 positions agree with TRBD1. Germline trimming cut 6 bases from V and 4 bases from J; bases unmatched to any gene: 9. Germline CDR1 reads MDHEN; CDR2 reads SYDVKM. The CDR3 covers 16 residues. The CDR3 sequence is CASRAGTGGISDTQYF. The CDR3 DNA is TGTGCCAGCAGAGCCGGGACAGGGGGGATTTCAGATACGCAGTATTTT.

This chain connects TRBV11-3 to TRBJ2-3, with TRBD1 as a possible D gene (6 bases). Trimming removed 2 bases at V and 0 bases at J, with 15 bases between. Per the germline V gene, CDR1 is SGHNT and CDR2 is YENEEA. This CDR3 is 17 amino acids long. CDR3 region: CASSLNGQPTSTDTQYF. The CDR3 DNA reads as TGTGCCAGCAGCTTAAACGGACAGCCGACTAGCACAGATACGCAGTATTTT.

The chain carries TRBV5-1 and TRBJ2-7; maybe TRBD1 (5 bases). CDR3 length: 15 amino acids. Germline V gives CDR1 SGHRS, CDR2 YFSETQ. Trimming left V 0 bases short and J 5 bases short, with 15 bases between. The CDR3 coding sequence is TGCGCCAGCAGCTTGGAGGTTTCAGGGTCCCACGAGCAGTACTTC. Translated: CASSLEVSGSHEQYF.

The J gene is TRBJ1-1, the V gene TRBV29-1, with D hard to call. The length of the CDR3 is 12 residues. V shed 0 bases and J shed 11 bases, with 13 bases lying between them. CDR1 is SQVTM, CDR2 ANQGSEA, per germline. This CDR3 is CSVEDLTEEAFF. CDR3 bases: TGCAGCGTTGAAGATCTTACGGAGGAGGCTTTCTTT.

V and J are TRBV11-3 and TRBJ2-7; D is perhaps TRBD1 (6 bases). The CDR3 length is 14 residues. Germline CDR1 and CDR2: SGHNT and YENEEA. Trimming shortened V by 5 bases and J by 2 bases, and 13 bases separated the two germline ends. In DNA form, the CDR3 reads TGTGCCAGCAGCCTCCGGGACAAAACCTACGAGCAGTACTTC. It specifies CASSLRDKTYEQYF.

This chain joins TRBV10-3 and TRBJ2-3, with D perhaps matching TRBD2 (6 bases). Germline V gene lookup returns CDR1 ENHRY and CDR2 SYGVKD. V shed 8 bases and J shed 0 bases, with 12 bases lying between them. CDR3 length equals 14 residues. CDR3 in amino acids: CAISAGSSTDTQYF. CDR3 bases: TGTGCCATCTCGGCGGGGTCTAGCACAGATACGCAGTATTTT.

Here the CDR3 DNA reads TGTGCCACCGGGGGAGGCTTTGCTGGGGCCAACGTCCTGACTTTC. Amino acid sequence: CATGGGFAGANVLTF. The chain carries TRBV10-3 and TRBJ2-6; TRBD2 might be the D (6 bases). V was cut by 10 bases and J by 2 bases, with 15 bases left in between. The CDR3 has 15 amino acids. Germline V gene sequence: CDR1 ENHRY, CDR2 SYGVKD.

The chain carries TRBV6-6 and TRBJ2-3, with 7 bases aligning to TRBD2. The V gene's germline CDR1 is MNHNY and CDR2 SVGAGI (reference sequence). After removal of 2 bases from V and 1 base from J, the junction contained 0 bases not matched to a gene. The CDR3 length is 14 residues. The CDR3 DNA reads as TGTGCCAGCAGTTACGCGGGAGGCACAGATACGCAGTATTTT. Translating it yields CASSYAGGTDTQYF.

The chain couples TRBV19 to TRBJ2-7; TRBD2 aligns across 12 bases. CDR1 and CDR2 from the germline V gene are LNHDA and SQIVND (reference sequence). The CDR3 sequence is 16 residues long. V lost 9 bases and J lost 6; bases outside the gene matches: 15. The CDR3 loop is CASGVQGLAGFFEQYF. The CDR3 DNA is TGTGCCAGCGGGGTACAAGGACTAGCGGGATTCTTCGAGCAGTACTTC.

V is TRBV30 and J is TRBJ2-5, with 12 positions matching TRBD2. The CDR3 is 17 residues long. Germline trimming cut 8 bases from V and 1 base from J; bases unmatched to any gene: 14. The germline V gene encodes CDR1 GTSNPN and CDR2 SVGIG (reference sequence). CDR3 loop: CALKRLAGGPAQETQYF. CDR3 nucleotide sequence: TGTGCCCTTAAGCGGCTAGCGGGAGGGCCTGCCCAAGAGACCCAGTACTTC.

V gene TRBV6-1 combines with J gene TRBJ1-2; 7 positions agree with TRBD1. V was clipped by 5 bases and J by 9 bases; unmatched bases: 12. The CDR3 spans 14 residues. CDR1 is MNHNS and CDR2 is SASEGT in the germline V gene. The CDR3 loop is CASSSLDRSGSYTF. CDR3 nucleotide sequence: TGTGCCAGCAGTTCCCTGGACAGGTCCGGTAGCTACACCTTC.

The V gene is TRBV7-2, the J gene TRBJ2-2; 7 bases line up with TRBD2. The CDR3 consists of 14 residues. J gave up 6 bases and V 3 bases, and 4 bases lay outside the gene matches. The germline gives CDR1 SGHTA, CDR2 FQGNSA. The CDR3 DNA follows: TGTGCCAGCAGCTTCGTAACTAGCGCCGGGGAGCTGTTTTTT. Translated: CASSFVTSAGELFF.